A single sample gave rise to the 31 T cell receptor delta chains below, sequenced in a study of Vδ1+ human thymocytes (dated by TCRdb to about 2018). The paper as a whole reports these results and caveats: In contrast to oligoclonal peripheral blood repertoires, thymic TRG and TRD repertoires appeared to be highly polyclonal with Gaussian CDR3 length distributions.

Sequencing took place on an Illumina MiSeq. RNA extraction was carried out with the RNeasy mini kit, and reverse transcription was then done using Superscript III. Multiplex PCR was used to generate CDR3 amplicons, with pooled V-gene forward primers and a constant-region reverse primer carrying Illumina adaptor overhangs. Via CATT, TCRdb reprocessed the public reads, and rows with identical DNA were then joined. The sample has over 65,000 delta-chain clones on record, approximately 34% of them singletons. The ten largest clones add up to more than 0.25% of the sample. Their cognate antigens are unknown. Sequenced sample: Vdelta1+ gamma-delta thymocytes from the thymus. What the cell subset or site label conveys for this sample: FACS-sorted CD3+ TCRalphabeta- TCRVdelta1+ TCRVdelta2- thymocytes. The receptors were sampled from a boy under two years old who had congenital heart surgery.

The chain joins TRDV1 to TRDJ1, with D possibly matching TRDD3 (6 bases). The V end was cut by 0 bases, the J end by 1 base, with 18 bases between. In germline, CDR1 is TSWWSYY, CDR2 QGS. This CDR3 spans 18 amino acids. The DNA for the CDR3 is TGTGCTCTTGGGGAACTGCCCTCTACTGGGACCTTCACCGATAAACTCATCTTT. It codes for CALGELPSTGTFTDKLIF.

The chain uses TRDV1 and TRDJ1; 8 nucleotides align to TRDD3. In germline, CDR1 is TSWWSYY, CDR2 QGS. The CDR3 runs 24 residues. The V segment lost 4 bases and the J segment 1 base; nucleotides outside the gene matches: 32. The CDR3 loop reads CALGGPPKGSPYPHGGSLTDKLIF. For the CDR3, the DNA is TGTGCTCTTGGGGGCCCCCCCAAGGGTTCACCCTATCCTCATGGGGGATCTCTCACCGATAAACTCATCTTT.

This clone occurred a few times. The chain has TRDV1 and TRDJ1; D gene unclear. The V end lost 0 bases, the J end lost 0 bases, and 17 bases lay between the germline ends. Looked up from germline, CDR1 is TSWWSYY and CDR2 is QGS. This CDR3 is built from 18 residues. In DNA, the CDR3 is TGTGCTCTTGGGGAACTTCGCTCGAAACTTACGTACACCGATAAACTCATCTTT. It specifies CALGELRSKLTYTDKLIF.

This sequence joins TRDV1 and TRDJ1, with 13 bases that match TRDD3. V was clipped by 1 base and J by 3 bases; unmatched bases: 26. CDR3 length: 24 residues. In germline, CDR1 is TSWWSYY, CDR2 QGS. The CDR3 DNA sequence: TGTGCTCTTGGGGAACGGAAAGTCTTCCTACGGACTGGGGGATACGTGGACGGCTCCGATAAACTCATCTTT. This sequence encodes CALGERKVFLRTGGYVDGSDKLIF.

The chain has TRDV1 and TRDJ1; D is ambiguous. Trimming pared 3 bases from V and 0 bases from J, leaving 26 bases between. Germline CDR1 reads TSWWSYY; CDR2 reads QGS. This CDR3 is 20 amino acids long. The DNA for the CDR3 is TGTGCTCTTGGGGAGAGACCAAATTCCCCTCCATCTCATTACACCGATAAACTCATCTTT. Encoded protein: CALGERPNSPPSHYTDKLIF.

The V call is TRDV1, the J call TRDJ1, with unresolved D. The CDR3 covers 18 residues. Trimming removed 6 bases from V and 0 bases from J, with 23 bases in between. Germline CDR1 is TSWWSYY and CDR2 is QGS. DNA of the CDR3: TGTGCTCTTGGACGAAAGCCTCCCGACGGGACGTACACCGATAAACTCATCTTT. This translates into CALGRKPPDGTYTDKLIF.

Concerning this clone itself: Other nucleotide sequences in the sample specify the same CDR3. V gene TRDV1 combines with J gene TRDJ1, with D tentatively TRDD3 (5 bases). This CDR3 contains 16 residues. V gave up 3 bases and J gave up 7 bases, with 21 bases separating them. In germline, CDR1 is TSWWSYY, CDR2 QGS. The CDR3 nucleotides are TGTGCTCTTGGGGATCTCAGCGGGGGCTGTATGGGTAAACTCATCTTT. Protein product: CALGDLSGGCMGKLIF.

This clone showed up many times. V usage is TRDV2 and J usage is TRDJ1; no clear D. Germline loops: CDR1 GEAIGNYY, CDR2 EKD. The V and J ends lost 1 base and 8 bases respectively, with 4 bases between them. The CDR3 totals 10 residues. The CDR3 bases are TGTGCCTGTGACACGCAAAAACTCATCTTT. This sequence encodes CACDTQKLIF.

This clone has a handful of counts. V usage is TRDV1 and J usage is TRDJ1; 8 positions match TRDD2. This CDR3 is built from 19 residues. The ends lost 0 bases at V and 2 bases at J; junction bases unmatched: 14. The V gene's germline CDR1 is TSWWSYY and CDR2 QGS. CDR3 residues: CALGELGASYPLGTDKLIF. The CDR3 nucleotides read TGTGCTCTTGGGGAACTAGGGGCTTCCTACCCTCTGGGGACCGATAAACTCATCTTT.

This clone was seen a few times. The V gene is TRDV1, the J gene TRDJ1; D is perhaps TRDD3 (5 bases). This CDR3 is 17 amino acids long. The germline gives CDR1 TSWWSYY, CDR2 QGS. Trimming stripped 5 bases from V and 0 bases from J, with 19 bases between. This CDR3 is CALGFPRLGGYTDKLIF. CDR3 nucleotide sequence: TGTGCTCTTGGGTTCCCGCGTCTAGGGGGGTACACCGATAAACTCATCTTT.

This clone was found a few times. The chain has TRDV1 and TRDJ1, with TRDD2 as a possible D gene (6 bases). CDR3 size: 22 residues. V was trimmed by 0 bases and J by 0 bases, leaving 29 bases between them. Per the germline V gene, CDR1 is TSWWSYY and CDR2 is QGS. The CDR3 sequence is CALGELVQLPYGRGPDTDKLIF. DNA of the CDR3: TGTGCTCTTGGGGAACTAGTTCAGCTTCCTTATGGTAGGGGGCCAGACACCGATAAACTCATCTTT.

This clone was detected a few times. The genes are TRDV1 and TRDJ1; D is perhaps TRDD2 (6 bases). The CDR3 has 20 amino acids. Germline V gene lookup returns CDR1 TSWWSYY and CDR2 QGS. V dropped 1 base and J dropped 0 bases, with 24 bases sitting between them. Here the CDR3 DNA reads TGTGCTCTTGGGGAACAGAACGACCTTCCGAGGGTCTCGTACACCGATAAACTCATCTTT. It encodes CALGEQNDLPRVSYTDKLIF.

This clone has only a few counts. V and J are TRDV1 and TRDJ1; D gene unclear. The CDR3 sequence is 18 residues long. CDR1 and CDR2 (germline): TSWWSYY, QGS. Trimming pared 5 bases from V and 0 bases from J, leaving 22 bases between. The CDR3 reads CALGSRVPVGSNTDKLIF. CDR3 nucleotide sequence: TGTGCTCTTGGGTCCCGAGTCCCCGTCGGTTCCAACACCGATAAACTCATCTTT.

In this sample, this clone turned up a few times. The chain carries TRDV1 and TRDJ1; D is possibly TRDD2 or TRDD3 (7 bases each). This CDR3 is built from 20 residues. The V end was cut by 2 bases, the J end by 0 bases, with 25 bases between. Germline V lookup: CDR1 TSWWSYY, CDR2 QGS. CDR3 protein: CALGERFSYFVLGNTDKLIF. CDR3 nucleotide sequence: TGTGCTCTTGGGGAAAGGTTTTCCTACTTCGTACTGGGGAACACCGATAAACTCATCTTT.

The chain carries TRDV1 and TRDJ1; D not resolved. Germline-derived CDR1 and CDR2 are TSWWSYY and QGS. The V and J ends lost 0 bases and 2 bases respectively, with 13 bases between them. This CDR3 is built from 16 residues. CDR3 residues: CALGELRVFRTDKLIF. The CDR3 nucleotides read TGTGCTCTTGGGGAACTACGGGTGTTTCGAACCGATAAACTCATCTTT.

The chain carries TRDV1 and TRDJ1; 8 bases line up with TRDD3. Germline V CDR1 and CDR2: TSWWSYY, QGS. This CDR3 has 20 residues. The ends lost 3 bases at V and 2 bases at J; junction bases unmatched: 20. The CDR3 DNA follows: TGTGCTCTTGGGGACCCTGAGGCCTTCGCTTGGGGGATCGGAACCGATAAACTCATCTTT. Its protein product is CALGDPEAFAWGIGTDKLIF.

V and J are TRDV1 and TRDJ1; TRDD3 matches 8 bases. The CDR3 is 20 amino acids. Germline CDR1 is TSWWSYY and CDR2 is QGS. Unmatched junction bases numbered 19, after V lost 2 bases and J lost 2 bases. The CDR3 nucleotides read TGTGCTCTTGGGGAAGGGTCTGTAAACCCCCGCTGGGGGAAAACCGATAAACTCATCTTT. Its translation: CALGEGSVNPRWGKTDKLIF.

The rearrangement uses TRDV1 and TRDJ1, with TRDD3 matching over 7 bases. V was pared by 0 bases and J by 0 bases, with 19 bases of the junction left unmatched. Germline V CDR1 and CDR2: TSWWSYY, QGS. CDR3 length: 21 amino acids. The DNA of the CDR3 is TGTGCTCTTGGGGAACTTTCTTCTGGGTTGCTGGGGGGCCAGTACACCGATAAACTCATCTTT. It specifies CALGELSSGLLGGQYTDKLIF.

The chain recombines TRDV1 with TRDJ1; D gene uncertain. This CDR3 contains 13 residues. Germline values: CDR1 TSWWSYY, CDR2 QGS. V was trimmed by 4 bases and J by 0 bases, leaving 6 bases between them. CDR3 loop: CALGGPDTDKLIF. CDR3 DNA sequence: TGTGCTCTTGGGGGACCTGACACCGATAAACTCATCTTT.

The chain employs TRDV1 and TRDJ1; D might be TRDD3 (6 bases). Germline lookup yields CDR1 TSWWSYY and CDR2 QGS. The CDR3 covers 20 residues. V lost 6 bases, J lost 0 bases, and 29 bases lay in between. CDR3 in amino acids: CALGHLPRGSGLGYTDKLIF. CDR3 sequence (DNA): TGTGCTCTTGGCCATCTACCGAGGGGCTCAGGTCTGGGGTACACCGATAAACTCATCTTT.

This clone was seen a few times. The chain is built from TRDV1 and TRDJ1, with 13 bases identical to TRDD3. CDR3 size: 21 residues. The germline V gene has CDR1 TSWWSYY and CDR2 QGS. Trimming cost V 6 bases and J 0 bases; bases outside gene matches: 19. The CDR3 loop is CALGVPVRGLGDTSYTDKLIF. The CDR3, as DNA: TGTGCTCTTGGAGTTCCGGTACGAGGACTGGGGGATACGTCGTACACCGATAAACTCATCTTT.

This clone was found a few times. V and J are TRDV1 and TRDJ1, with 9 bases aligning to TRDD3. The germline V gene has CDR1 TSWWSYY and CDR2 QGS. V was clipped by 0 bases and J by 0 bases; unmatched bases: 14. The CDR3 spans 20 residues. CDR3 residues: CALGELARPGGSRDTDKLIF. The CDR3 DNA reads TGTGCTCTTGGGGAACTGGCTCGGCCTGGGGGATCTAGGGACACCGATAAACTCATCTTT.

The table lists this clone with a few counts. The V gene is TRDV1, the J gene TRDJ1; D gene uncertain. The CDR3 runs to 17 residues. The germline gives CDR1 TSWWSYY, CDR2 QGS. V was clipped by 1 base and J by 1 base, with 16 bases between them. CDR3 protein: CALGEPSINYSTDKLIF. The CDR3 DNA sequence: TGTGCTCTTGGGGAACCGAGTATCAATTATTCCACCGATAAACTCATCTTT.

This clone was counted only a few times. The genes are TRDV1 and TRDJ1, with D possibly being TRDD2 (9 bases). V lost 2 bases, J lost 0 bases, and 22 bases lay in between. There are 19 residues in the CDR3. Germline CDR1 and CDR2: TSWWSYY and QGS. CDR3 sequence reads: CALGETFLLGVTYTDKLIF. The CDR3 DNA reads TGTGCTCTTGGGGAAACCTTCCTACTGGGGGTTACGTACACCGATAAACTCATCTTT.

The V gene is TRDV2, the J gene TRDJ1; D gene ambiguous. V lost 9 bases to trimming and J lost 7 bases, with 20 bases between them. The germline CDR1 and CDR2 sequences are GEAIGNYY and EKD. CDR3 size: 13 residues. This chain's CDR3 is CATLGPNPFKLIF. The CDR3 coding sequence is TGTGCCACCTTGGGACCCAACCCCTTTAAACTCATCTTT.

V is TRDV1 and J is TRDJ1; TRDD3 is a possible D gene (6 bases). Trimming took off 2 bases at V and 0 bases at J, with 19 bases between the two ends. From germline, CDR1 is TSWWSYY and CDR2 QGS. The CDR3 runs to 18 residues. CDR3 region: CALGELEGGKGYTDKLIF. The CDR3 bases are TGTGCTCTTGGGGAATTAGAAGGGGGAAAGGGGTACACCGATAAACTCATCTTT.

The V and J genes are TRDV1 and TRDJ1; 10 positions match TRDD3. V was clipped by 6 bases and J by 0 bases; unmatched bases: 28. There are 23 residues in the CDR3. Germline assignment: CDR1 TSWWSYY and CDR2 QGS. CDR3 nucleotides: TGTGCTCTTGGAATTGGTTGGCGTAGTCCTATCCTGGGGGATAACCTGTACACCGATAAACTCATCTTT. As protein: CALGIGWRSPILGDNLYTDKLIF.

The chain joins TRDV1 to TRDJ1; 9 positions match TRDD3. Germline V lookup: CDR1 TSWWSYY, CDR2 QGS. After removal of 4 bases from V and 1 base from J, the junction contained 34 bases not matched to a gene. CDR3 length equals 25 residues. CDR3 nucleotide sequence: TGTGCTCTTGGGGGATTACCTAAGCCACTCGTTTCCGATCGTGGGGGGATACCGGGCACCGATAAACTCATCTTT. It specifies CALGGLPKPLVSDRGGIPGTDKLIF.

In this sample, this clone turned up a few times. The chain couples TRDV1 to TRDJ1, with 11 bases matching TRDD3. Germline values: CDR1 TSWWSYY, CDR2 QGS. This CDR3 region has 23 residues. J gave up 0 bases and V 0 bases, and 21 bases lay outside the gene matches. CDR3 loop: CALGELIGLLYEPGGYNTDKLIF. The CDR3 bases are TGTGCTCTTGGGGAACTAATTGGCCTATTGTACGAACCTGGGGGATACAACACCGATAAACTCATCTTT.

A note on this clone: Other DNA sequences in this sample translate to the same CDR3. The J gene is TRDJ1, the V gene TRDV1; 13 nucleotides match TRDD3. The CDR3 totals 23 residues. The V and J ends lost 0 bases and 0 bases, in that order; junction bases with no gene match: 19. Germline V lookup: CDR1 TSWWSYY, CDR2 QGS. This CDR3 reads CALGELFRTPTGGYAPDTDKLIF. The CDR3 region has the DNA TGTGCTCTTGGGGAACTGTTTCGGACCCCAACTGGGGGATACGCTCCGGACACCGATAAACTCATCTTT.

This rearrangement joins TRDV1 to TRDJ1; D is unresolved. The CDR3 sequence is 19 residues long. Trimming removed 0 bases from V and 0 bases from J, with 20 bases in between. CDR1 is TSWWSYY and CDR2 is QGS in the germline V gene. The CDR3 protein is CALGELEAVDPEYTDKLIF. CDR3 bases: TGTGCTCTTGGGGAACTAGAGGCGGTGGACCCGGAATACACCGATAAACTCATCTTT.